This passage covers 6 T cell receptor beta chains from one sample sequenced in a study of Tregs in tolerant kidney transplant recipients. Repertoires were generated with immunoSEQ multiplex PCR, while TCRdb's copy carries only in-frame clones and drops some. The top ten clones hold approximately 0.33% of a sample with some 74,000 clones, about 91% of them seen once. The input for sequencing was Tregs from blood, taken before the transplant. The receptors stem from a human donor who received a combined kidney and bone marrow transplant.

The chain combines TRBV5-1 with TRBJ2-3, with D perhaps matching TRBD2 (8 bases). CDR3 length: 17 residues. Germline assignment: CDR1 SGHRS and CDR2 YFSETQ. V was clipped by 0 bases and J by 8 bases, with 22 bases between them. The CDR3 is CASSLAGRAGDSGTQYF. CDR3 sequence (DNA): TGCGCCAGCAGCTTGGCCGGGAGAGCGGGGGACAGCGGTACGCAGTATTTT.

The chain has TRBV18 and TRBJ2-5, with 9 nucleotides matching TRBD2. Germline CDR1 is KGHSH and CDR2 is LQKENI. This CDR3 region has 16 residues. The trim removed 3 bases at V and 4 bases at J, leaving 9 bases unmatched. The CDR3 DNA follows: TGTGCCAGCTCACCCACCGGGACTAGCAACCTAGAGACCCAGTACTTC. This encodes CASSPTGTSNLETQYF.

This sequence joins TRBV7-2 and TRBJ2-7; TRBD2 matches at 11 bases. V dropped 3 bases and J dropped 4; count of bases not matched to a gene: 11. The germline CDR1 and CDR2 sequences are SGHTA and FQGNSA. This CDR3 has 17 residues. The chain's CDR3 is CASSLGLADPFPYEQYF. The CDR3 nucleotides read TGTGCCAGCAGCTTGGGACTAGCGGACCCCTTCCCTTACGAGCAGTACTTC.

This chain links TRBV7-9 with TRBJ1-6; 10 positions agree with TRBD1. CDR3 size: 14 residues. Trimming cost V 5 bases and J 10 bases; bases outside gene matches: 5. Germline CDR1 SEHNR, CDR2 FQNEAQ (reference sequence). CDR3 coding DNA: TGTGCCAGCAGCGCCGGGACAGGGGAATCACCCCTCCACTTT. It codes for CASSAGTGESPLHF.

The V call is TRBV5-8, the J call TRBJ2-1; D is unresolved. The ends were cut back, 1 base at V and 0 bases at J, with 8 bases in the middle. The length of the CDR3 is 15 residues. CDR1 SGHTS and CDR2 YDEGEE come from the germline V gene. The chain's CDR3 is CASSLRVSSYNEQFF. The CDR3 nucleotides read TGTGCCAGCAGCTTGCGGGTGAGCTCCTACAATGAGCAGTTCTTC.

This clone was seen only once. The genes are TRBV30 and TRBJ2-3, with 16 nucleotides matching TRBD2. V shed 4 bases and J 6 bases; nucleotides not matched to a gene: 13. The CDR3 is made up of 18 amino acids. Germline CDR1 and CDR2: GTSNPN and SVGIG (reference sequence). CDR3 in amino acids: CAWNPIPGLAGGMDTQYF. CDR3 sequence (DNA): TGTGCCTGGAACCCGATCCCGGGACTAGCGGGAGGGATGGATACGCAGTATTTT.